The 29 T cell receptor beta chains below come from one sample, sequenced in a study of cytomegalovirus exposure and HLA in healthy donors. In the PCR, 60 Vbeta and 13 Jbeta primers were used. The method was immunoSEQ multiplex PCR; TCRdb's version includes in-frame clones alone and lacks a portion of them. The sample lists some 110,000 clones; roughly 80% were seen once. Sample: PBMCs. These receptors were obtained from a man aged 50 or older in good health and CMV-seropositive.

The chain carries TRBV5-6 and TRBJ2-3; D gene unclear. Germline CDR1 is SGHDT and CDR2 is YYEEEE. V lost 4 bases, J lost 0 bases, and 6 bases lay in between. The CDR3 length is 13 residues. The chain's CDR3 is CASSRTSTDTQYF. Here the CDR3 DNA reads TGTGCCAGCAGCCGAACTAGCACAGATACGCAGTATTTT.

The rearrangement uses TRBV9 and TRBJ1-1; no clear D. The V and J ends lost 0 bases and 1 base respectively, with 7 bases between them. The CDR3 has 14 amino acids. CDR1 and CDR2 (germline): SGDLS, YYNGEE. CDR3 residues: CASSVGATNTEAFF. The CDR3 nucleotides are TGTGCCAGCAGCGTAGGGGCAACGAACACTGAAGCTTTCTTT.

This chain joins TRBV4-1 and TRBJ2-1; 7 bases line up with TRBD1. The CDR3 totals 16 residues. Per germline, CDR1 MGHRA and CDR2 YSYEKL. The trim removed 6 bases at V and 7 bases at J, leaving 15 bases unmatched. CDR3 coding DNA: TGCGCCAGCAGTCAACGCTTCCAGGGGGTCAGGAATGAGCAGTTCTTC. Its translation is CASSQRFQGVRNEQFF.

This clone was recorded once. Written as DNA, the CDR3 is TGCGCCAGCAGTGGGGGTCCGACAGGGCAGGATACGCAGTATTTT. Its translation: CASSGGPTGQDTQYF. The genes are TRBV10-1 and TRBJ2-3; 7 bases are a match to TRBD1. The CDR3 extends over 15 amino acids. From germline, CDR1 is WNHNN and CDR2 SYGVQD (reference sequence). Unmatched junction bases numbered 10, after V lost 4 bases and J lost 6 bases.

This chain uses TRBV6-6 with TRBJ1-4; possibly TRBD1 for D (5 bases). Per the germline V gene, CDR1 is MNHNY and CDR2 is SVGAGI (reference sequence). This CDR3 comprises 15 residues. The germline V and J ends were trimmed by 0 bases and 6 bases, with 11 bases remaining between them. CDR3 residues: CASSYSGSRDEKLFF. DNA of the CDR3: TGTGCCAGCAGTTACTCTGGCTCCAGGGATGAAAAACTGTTTTTT.

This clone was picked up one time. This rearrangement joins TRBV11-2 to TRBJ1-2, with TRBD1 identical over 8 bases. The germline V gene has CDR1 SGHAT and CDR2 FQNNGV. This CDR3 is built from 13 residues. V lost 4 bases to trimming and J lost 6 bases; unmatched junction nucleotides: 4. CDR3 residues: CASSSDRENGYTF. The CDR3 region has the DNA TGTGCCAGCAGCTCGGACAGGGAGAATGGCTACACCTTC. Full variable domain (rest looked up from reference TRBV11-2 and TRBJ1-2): EAGVAQSPRYKIIEKRQSVAFWCNPISGHATLYWYQQILGQGPKLLIQFQNNGVVDDSQLPKDRFSAERLKGVDSTLKIQPAKLEDSAVYLCASSSDRENGYTFGSGTRLTVV.

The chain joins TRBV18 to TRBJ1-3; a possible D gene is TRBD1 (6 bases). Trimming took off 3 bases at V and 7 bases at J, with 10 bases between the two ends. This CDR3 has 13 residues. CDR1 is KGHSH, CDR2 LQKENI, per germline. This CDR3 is CASSPGTPNTIYF. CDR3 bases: TGTGCCAGCTCACCCGGGACACCCAACACCATATATTTT.

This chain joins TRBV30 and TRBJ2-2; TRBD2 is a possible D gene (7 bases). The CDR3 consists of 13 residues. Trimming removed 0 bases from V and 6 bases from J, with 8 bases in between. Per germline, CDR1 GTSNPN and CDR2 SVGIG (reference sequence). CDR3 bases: TGTGCCTGGAGTGTGCGGGGGCCCGGGGAGCTGTTTTTT. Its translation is CAWSVRGPGELFF.

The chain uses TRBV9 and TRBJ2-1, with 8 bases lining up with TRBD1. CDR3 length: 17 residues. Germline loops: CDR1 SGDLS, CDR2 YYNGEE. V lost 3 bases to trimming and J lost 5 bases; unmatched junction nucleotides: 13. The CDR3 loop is CASSGGTGGITDNEQFF. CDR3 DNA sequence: TGTGCCAGCAGCGGGGGTACAGGGGGTATTACTGACAATGAGCAGTTCTTC.

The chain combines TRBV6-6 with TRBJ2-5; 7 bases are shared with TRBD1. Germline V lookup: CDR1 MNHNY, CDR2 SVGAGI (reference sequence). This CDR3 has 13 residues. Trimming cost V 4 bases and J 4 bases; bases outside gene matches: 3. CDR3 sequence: CASSSSGGETQYF. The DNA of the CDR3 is TGTGCCAGCAGTTCTTCAGGGGGAGAGACCCAGTACTTC.

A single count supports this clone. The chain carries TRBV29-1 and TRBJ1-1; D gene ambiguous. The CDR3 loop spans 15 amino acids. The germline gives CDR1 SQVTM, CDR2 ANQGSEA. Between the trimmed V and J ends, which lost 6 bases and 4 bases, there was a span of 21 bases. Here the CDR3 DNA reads TGCAGCGTCACAGACCAAAACCGACAAGGCACTGAAGCTTTCTTT. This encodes CSVTDQNRQGTEAFF.

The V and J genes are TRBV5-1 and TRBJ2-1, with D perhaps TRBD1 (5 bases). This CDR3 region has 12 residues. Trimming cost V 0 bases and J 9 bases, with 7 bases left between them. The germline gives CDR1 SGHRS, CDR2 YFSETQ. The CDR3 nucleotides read TGCGCCAGCAGCTTGGACCAGGGTGAGCAGTTCTTC. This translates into CASSLDQGEQFF.

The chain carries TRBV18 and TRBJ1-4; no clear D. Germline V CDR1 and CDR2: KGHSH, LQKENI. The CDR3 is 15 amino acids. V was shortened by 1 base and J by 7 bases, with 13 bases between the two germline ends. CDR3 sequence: CASSPRPSSGEKLFF. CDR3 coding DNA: TGTGCCAGCTCACCACGGCCCAGCTCGGGTGAAAAACTGTTTTTT. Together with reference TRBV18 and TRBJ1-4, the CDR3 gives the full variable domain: NAGVMQNPRHLVRRRGQEARLRCSPMKGHSHVYWYRQLPEEGLKFMVYLQKENIIDESGMPKERFSAEFPKEGPSILRIQQVVRGDSAAYFCASSPRPSSGEKLFFGSGTQLSVL.

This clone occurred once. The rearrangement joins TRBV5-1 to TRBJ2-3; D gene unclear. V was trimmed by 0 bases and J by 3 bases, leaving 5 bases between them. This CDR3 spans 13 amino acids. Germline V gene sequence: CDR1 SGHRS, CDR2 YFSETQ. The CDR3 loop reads CASSLGQTDTQYF. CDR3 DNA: TGCGCCAGCAGCTTGGGTCAGACAGATACGCAGTATTTT.

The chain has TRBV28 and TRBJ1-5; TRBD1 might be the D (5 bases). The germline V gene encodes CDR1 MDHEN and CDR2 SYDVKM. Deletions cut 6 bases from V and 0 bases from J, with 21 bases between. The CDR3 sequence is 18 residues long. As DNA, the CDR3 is TGTGCCAGCAGCTCTGGGGCAGGGAATGGGTATAGCAATCAGCCCCAGCATTTT. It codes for CASSSGAGNGYSNQPQHF.

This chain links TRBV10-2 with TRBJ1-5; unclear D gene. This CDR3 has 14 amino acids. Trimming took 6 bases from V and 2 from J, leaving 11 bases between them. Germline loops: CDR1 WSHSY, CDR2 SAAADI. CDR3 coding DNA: TGCGCCAGCAGAGCTCTCGGGGGCAATCAGCCCCAGCATTTT. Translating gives CASRALGGNQPQHF.

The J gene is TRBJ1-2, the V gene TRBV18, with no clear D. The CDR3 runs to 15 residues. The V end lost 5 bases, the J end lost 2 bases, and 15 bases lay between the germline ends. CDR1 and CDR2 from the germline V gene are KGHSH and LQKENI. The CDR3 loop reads CASSSNGGENYGYTF. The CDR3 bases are TGTGCCAGCTCATCGAACGGAGGAGAGAACTATGGCTACACCTTC.

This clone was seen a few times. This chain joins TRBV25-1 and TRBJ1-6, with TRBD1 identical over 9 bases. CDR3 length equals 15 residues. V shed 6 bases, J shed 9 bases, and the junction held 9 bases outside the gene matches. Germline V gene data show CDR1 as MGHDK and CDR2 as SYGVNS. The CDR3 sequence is CASRDDRGSSSPLHF. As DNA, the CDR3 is TGTGCCAGCAGGGACGACAGGGGGTCCTCTTCACCCCTCCACTTT.

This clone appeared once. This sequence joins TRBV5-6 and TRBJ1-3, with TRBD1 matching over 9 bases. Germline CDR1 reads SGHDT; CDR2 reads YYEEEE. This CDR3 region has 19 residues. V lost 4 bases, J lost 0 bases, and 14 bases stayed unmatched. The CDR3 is CASSRRRTGAYCSGNTIYF. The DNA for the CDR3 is TGTGCCAGCAGCCGGAGGCGGACAGGGGCCTACTGCTCTGGAAACACCATATATTTT. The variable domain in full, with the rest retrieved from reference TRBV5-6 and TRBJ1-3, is DAGVTQSPTHLIKTRGQQVTLRCSPKSGHDTVSWYQQALGQGPQFIFQYYEEEERQRGNFPDRFSGHQFPNYSSELNVNALLLGDSALYLCASSRRRTGAYCSGNTIYFGEGSWLTVV.

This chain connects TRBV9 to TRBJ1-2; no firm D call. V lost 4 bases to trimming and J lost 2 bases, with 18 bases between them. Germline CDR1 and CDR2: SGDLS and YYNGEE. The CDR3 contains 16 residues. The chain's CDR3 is CASSTSPEGRNYGYTF. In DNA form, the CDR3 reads TGTGCCAGCAGCACGAGCCCCGAGGGTAGGAACTATGGCTACACCTTC.

The CDR3 DNA reads TGCGCCAGCAGCTTGGCTGTGCGGGGGGCTGTGGATACGCAGTATTTT. Amino acids: CASSLAVRGAVDTQYF. V is TRBV5-1 and J is TRBJ2-3, with 8 bases identical to TRBD2. This CDR3 has 16 residues. Germline V CDR1 and CDR2: SGHRS, YFSETQ. Trimming at V came to 0 bases and at J to 6 bases, leaving 9 bases not matched to a gene.

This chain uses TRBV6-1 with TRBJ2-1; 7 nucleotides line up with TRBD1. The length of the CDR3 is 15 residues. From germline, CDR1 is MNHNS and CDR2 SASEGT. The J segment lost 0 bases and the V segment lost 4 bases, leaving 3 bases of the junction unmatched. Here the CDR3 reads CASSGQGSSYNEQFF. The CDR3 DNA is TGTGCCAGCAGTGGACAGGGAAGCTCCTACAATGAGCAGTTCTTC.

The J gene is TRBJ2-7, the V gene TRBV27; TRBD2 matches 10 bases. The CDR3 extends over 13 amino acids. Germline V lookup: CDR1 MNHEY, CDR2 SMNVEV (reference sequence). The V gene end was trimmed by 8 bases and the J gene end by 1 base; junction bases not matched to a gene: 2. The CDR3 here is CASGLAVSYEQYF. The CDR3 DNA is TGTGCCAGCGGACTAGCGGTTTCCTACGAGCAGTACTTC.

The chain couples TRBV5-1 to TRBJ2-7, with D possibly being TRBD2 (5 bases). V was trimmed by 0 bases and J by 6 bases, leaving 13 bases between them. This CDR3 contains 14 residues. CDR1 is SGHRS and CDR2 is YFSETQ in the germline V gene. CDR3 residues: CASSLGATSGEQYF. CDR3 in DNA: TGCGCCAGCAGCTTGGGGGCAACAAGCGGCGAGCAGTACTTC.

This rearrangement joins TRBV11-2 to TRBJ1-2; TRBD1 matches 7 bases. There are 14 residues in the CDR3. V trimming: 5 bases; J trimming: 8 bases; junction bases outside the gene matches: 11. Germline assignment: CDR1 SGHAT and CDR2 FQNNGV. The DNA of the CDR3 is TGTGCCAGCAGCGCACGACAGGGATTAGGGGGCTACACCTTC. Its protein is CASSARQGLGGYTF.

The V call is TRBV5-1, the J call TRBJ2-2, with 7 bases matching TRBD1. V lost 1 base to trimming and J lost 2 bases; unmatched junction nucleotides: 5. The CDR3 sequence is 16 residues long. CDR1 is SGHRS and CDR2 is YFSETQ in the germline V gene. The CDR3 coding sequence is TGCGCCAGCAGCTTGAGAACAGGGGCAAACACCGGGGAGCTGTTTTTT. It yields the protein CASSLRTGANTGELFF.

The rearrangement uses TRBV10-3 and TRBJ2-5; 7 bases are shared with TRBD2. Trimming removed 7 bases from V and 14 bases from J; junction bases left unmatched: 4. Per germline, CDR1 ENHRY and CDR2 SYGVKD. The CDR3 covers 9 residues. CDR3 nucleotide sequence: TGTGCCATCAAGGGAGGGTTATACTTC. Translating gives CAIKGGLYF.

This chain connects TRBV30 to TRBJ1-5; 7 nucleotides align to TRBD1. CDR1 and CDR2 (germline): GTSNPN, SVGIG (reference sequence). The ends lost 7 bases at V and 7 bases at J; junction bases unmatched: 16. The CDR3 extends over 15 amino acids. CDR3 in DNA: TGTGCCTATACGGACAGGCCACCCAAGGACCAGCCCCAGCATTTT. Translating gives CAYTDRPPKDQPQHF.

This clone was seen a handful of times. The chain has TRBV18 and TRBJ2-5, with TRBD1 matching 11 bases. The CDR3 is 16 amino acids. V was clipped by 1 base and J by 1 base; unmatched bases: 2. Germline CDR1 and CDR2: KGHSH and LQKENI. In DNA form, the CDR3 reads TGTGCCAGCTCACCACAAGGGACAGGGGGCCAAGAGACCCAGTACTTC. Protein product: CASSPQGTGGQETQYF.